The TCR beta chain under discussion was sequenced for a study of T cell repertoires in cytomegalovirus infection. Broader study findings: Based on cumulative public TCR beta family frequency, carriers of CMV plus the relevant HLA were identified.

Each CDR3 protein is one row after TCRdb ran MiXCR on the reads. The sample records roughly 230,000 distinct CDR3 sequences, about 17% being singletons. On this clonotype: Antigen: not known. At one boundary the junction diverges from the germline segment, which might be a read error.

CDR3 length: 14 residues. Germline V gene data show CDR1 as MNHEY and CDR2 as SMNVEV (reference sequence). This chain uses TRBV27 with TRBJ1-1; the D gene is possibly TRBD1 (5 bases). The sequenced sample was CD8+ T cells from PBMCs. This receptor was identified in a human donor in good health (CMV status not recorded). Some clones in this sample may be carry-over from other donors' samples. CDR3: CTSSLLGDGTEAFF. The CDR3 nucleotides are TGTACCAGCAGTTTACTGGGGGATGGGACTGAAGCTTTCTTT.